Here is one T cell receptor beta chain with its context. This entry belongs to a study of blood T cell repertoires in COVID-19. About the research overall: There were acute and convalescent COVID-19 samples, and they came from the United States, Italy and Spain. The analysed material was cDNA or gDNA that came from T cells, B-cell-depleted T cells, or PBMCs.

The CDR3 is made up of 15 amino acids. V was pared by 1 base and J by 2 bases, with 11 bases between. From germline, CDR1 is SGHAT and CDR2 FQNNGV. Authors' methods: How many nucleated cells were present was estimated from reference gene primer amplification. Generated by immunoSEQ multiplex PCR, the TCRdb table keeps only in-frame clones and is missing some. V and J calls and clone size come straight from that table; D and trimming were deduced from the DNA. The sample shows approximately 150,000 clones, under 85% of them seen only once. Input material: peripheral blood. The source of this sequence is a human donor in a cohort sampled during active COVID-19. This chain connects TRBV11-2 to TRBJ2-5; possibly TRBD2 for D (6 bases). The CDR3 coding sequence is TGTGCCAGCAGCTTAGGGGCTAGCGAGCAAGAGACCCAGTACTTC. It translates to CASSLGASEQETQYF.